This T cell receptor (beta chain) was documented in a study of T-cell reconstitution after alpha-beta-depleted transplantation in children. General observations from the study: Surviving thymic progenitors and recipient T cells were the source of high TCRbeta diversity at day 60 in some patients. Diversity and T-cell counts at one year after transplant derived mostly from new T cells.

Preparation of the TCRbeta library involved a method that used unique molecular identifiers. Via MiXCR, TCRdb re-called the PCR reads, giving one row per CDR3 protein. The sample shows about a million distinct CDR3 sequences, roughly 29% of them seen only once. The CDR3 spans 15 residues. Trimming removed 1 base from V and 2 bases from J, with 12 bases in between. From germline, CDR1 is SGHRS and CDR2 YFSETQ. This clonotype was counted a single time. Antigen unknown. Here the sequenced sample was PBMCs, mostly from graft donor cells, taken 360 days after TCRalphabeta/CD19-depleted stem cell transplant. This clonotype was sampled from a boy under two years old who had a stem cell transplant for SCID, so the T cells may come from the graft donor. The V gene is TRBV5-1, the J gene TRBJ2-5, with D perhaps matching TRBD1 (6 bases). The CDR3 loop reads CASSLLTGQQETQYF. The CDR3 DNA follows: TGCGCCAGCAGCTTGTTGACCGGACAGCAAGAGACCCAGTACTTC.